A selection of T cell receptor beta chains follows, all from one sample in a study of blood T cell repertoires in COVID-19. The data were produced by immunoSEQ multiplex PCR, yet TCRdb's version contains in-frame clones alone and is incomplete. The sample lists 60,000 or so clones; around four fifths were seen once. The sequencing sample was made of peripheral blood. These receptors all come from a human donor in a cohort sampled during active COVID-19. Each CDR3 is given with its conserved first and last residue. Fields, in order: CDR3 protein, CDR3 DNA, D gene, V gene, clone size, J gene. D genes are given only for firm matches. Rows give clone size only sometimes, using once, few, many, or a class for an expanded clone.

CDR3 protein: CASSESNDRGLRNTQYF
CDR3 DNA: TGCGCCAGCAGTGAGTCGAATGACAGGGGCCTCAGGAATACGCAGTATTTT
D gene: TRBD1
V gene: TRBV10-2
clone size: -
J gene: TRBJ2-3

CDR3 protein: CASSSDRGGREQFF
CDR3 DNA: TGTGCCAGCAGTTCCGACAGGGGGGGGAGGGAGCAGTTCTTC
D gene: TRBD1
V gene: TRBV6-2/TRBV6-3
clone size: -
J gene: TRBJ2-1

CDR3 protein: CAISRDRVVQPQHF
CDR3 DNA: TGTGCCATCTCCCGGGACAGGGTTGTTCAGCCCCAGCATTTT
D gene: TRBD1
V gene: TRBV10-3
clone size: -
J gene: TRBJ1-5

CDR3 protein: CASKNYGGGETQYF
CDR3 DNA: TGCGCCAGCAAAAATTACGGGGGGGGCGAGACCCAGTACTTC
D gene: TRBD2
V gene: TRBV10-2
clone size: -
J gene: TRBJ2-5

CDR3 protein: CASSLAGSGNTEAFF
CDR3 DNA: TGTGCCAGCAGCCTGGCCGGGAGCGGAAACACTGAAGCTTTCTTT
D gene: -
V gene: TRBV13
clone size: -
J gene: TRBJ1-1

CDR3 protein: CASSYRGGRGNGYTF
CDR3 DNA: TGTGCCAGCAGTTACAGGGGTGGCAGGGGGAATGGCTACACCTTC
D gene: TRBD1
V gene: TRBV6-6
clone size: -
J gene: TRBJ1-2

CDR3 protein: CASSDRRQYNSPLHF
CDR3 DNA: TGTGCCAGCAGTGATAGGAGGCAGTATAATTCACCCCTCCACTTT
D gene: -
V gene: TRBV2
clone size: -
J gene: TRBJ1-6

CDR3 protein: CASSYSTSEQFF
CDR3 DNA: TGTGCCAGCAGTTACTCGACTAGTGAGCAGTTCTTC
D gene: -
V gene: TRBV6-6
clone size: -
J gene: TRBJ2-1

CDR3 protein: CASSLVEAGPNEKLFF
CDR3 DNA: TGCGCCAGCAGCTTGGTCGAGGCGGGACCCAATGAAAAACTGTTTTTT
D gene: -
V gene: TRBV5-1
clone size: -
J gene: TRBJ1-4

CDR3 protein: CAWNGESTDTQYF
CDR3 DNA: TGTGCCTGGAACGGGGAATCCACAGATACGCAGTATTTT
D gene: -
V gene: TRBV30
clone size: -
J gene: TRBJ2-3

CDR3 protein: CAWGQGVTGELFF
CDR3 DNA: TGTGCCTGGGGACAGGGTGTTACCGGGGAGCTGTTTTTT
D gene: TRBD1
V gene: TRBV30
clone size: -
J gene: TRBJ2-2

CDR3 protein: CASSSGTGGLGTEAFF
CDR3 DNA: TGCGCCAGCAGCTCAGGGACAGGGGGATTAGGCACTGAAGCTTTCTTT
D gene: TRBD1
V gene: TRBV5-1
clone size: -
J gene: TRBJ1-1

CDR3 protein: CASSDRDATNEKLFF
CDR3 DNA: TGCGCCAGCAGCGACAGGGATGCAACTAATGAAAAACTGTTTTTT
D gene: TRBD1
V gene: TRBV5-1
clone size: -
J gene: TRBJ1-4

CDR3 protein: CASSFGAGNYGYTF
CDR3 DNA: TGCGCCAGCAGCTTTGGGGCCGGGAACTATGGCTACACCTTC
D gene: -
V gene: TRBV5-1
clone size: -
J gene: TRBJ1-2

CDR3 protein: CASSSLAGASYEQYF
CDR3 DNA: TGTGCCAGCAGCTCACTAGCGGGGGCCTCCTACGAGCAGTACTTC
D gene: TRBD2
V gene: TRBV7-2
clone size: -
J gene: TRBJ2-7

CDR3 protein: CASSLASVNTEAFF
CDR3 DNA: TGTGCCAGCAGCTTGGCTTCAGTGAACACTGAAGCTTTCTTT
D gene: -
V gene: TRBV5-4
clone size: -
J gene: TRBJ1-1

CDR3 protein: CASSDYEGAKDTQYF
CDR3 DNA: TGCGCCAGCAGTGACTATGAGGGGGCGAAAGATACGCAGTATTTT
D gene: TRBD1
V gene: TRBV10-1
clone size: few
J gene: TRBJ2-3

CDR3 protein: CASSLGGRGGGWEQFF
CDR3 DNA: TGCGCCAGCAGCTTGGGAGGGCGTGGAGGAGGGTGGGAGCAGTTCTTC
D gene: -
V gene: TRBV5-1
clone size: -
J gene: TRBJ2-1

CDR3 protein: CASSLSGTSGGQETQYF
CDR3 DNA: TGTGCCAGCAGCCTATCAGGGACTAGCGGGGGACAAGAGACCCAGTACTTC
D gene: TRBD2
V gene: TRBV3-1/TRBV3-2
clone size: -
J gene: TRBJ2-5

CDR3 protein: CASSVFSNTGELFF
CDR3 DNA: TGTGCCAGCAGCGTGTTCTCGAACACCGGGGAGCTGTTTTTT
D gene: -
V gene: TRBV9
clone size: many
J gene: TRBJ2-2

CDR3 protein: CASSSTGRAQHF
CDR3 DNA: TGTGCCAGCAGTTCAACAGGTCGGGCCCAGCATTTT
D gene: -
V gene: TRBV12-3/TRBV12-4
clone size: once
J gene: TRBJ1-5

CDR3 protein: CASRLPDREAPGELFF
CDR3 DNA: TGTGCAAGTCGCTTACCGGACAGGGAGGCCCCCGGGGAGCTGTTTTTT
D gene: -
V gene: TRBV12-2
clone size: few
J gene: TRBJ2-2

CDR3 protein: CASSLDRGDTQYF
CDR3 DNA: TGTGCCAGCAGCTTGGACAGGGGTGATACGCAGTATTTT
D gene: TRBD1
V gene: TRBV11-2
clone size: -
J gene: TRBJ2-3

CDR3 protein: CASTGSREETQYF
CDR3 DNA: TGCGCCAGCACGGGGTCGAGGGAAGAGACCCAGTACTTC
D gene: -
V gene: TRBV10-2
clone size: -
J gene: TRBJ2-5

CDR3 protein: CASSDDPRTANTGELFF
CDR3 DNA: TGTGCCAGCAGTGATGACCCTCGGACTGCGAACACCGGGGAGCTGTTTTTT
D gene: -
V gene: TRBV6-1
clone size: -
J gene: TRBJ2-2

CDR3 protein: CASSVPASGGETQYF
CDR3 DNA: TGTGCCAGCAGCGTTCCGGCCTCAGGCGGGGAGACCCAGTACTTC
D gene: -
V gene: TRBV9
clone size: -
J gene: TRBJ2-5

CDR3 protein: CAISAASGGTSTDTQYF
CDR3 DNA: TGTGCCATCAGTGCGGCTAGCGGGGGGACTAGCACAGATACGCAGTATTTT
D gene: TRBD2
V gene: TRBV10-3
clone size: -
J gene: TRBJ2-3

CDR3 protein: CAIREGTSGILNEQFF
CDR3 DNA: TGTGCCATCAGGGAAGGGACTAGCGGGATACTCAATGAGCAGTTCTTC
D gene: TRBD2
V gene: TRBV10-3
clone size: few
J gene: TRBJ2-1

CDR3 protein: CASSPDRVGSIQYF
CDR3 DNA: TGCGCCAGCAGCCCCGACAGGGTTGGAAGCATTCAGTACTTC
D gene: TRBD1
V gene: TRBV5-1
clone size: -
J gene: TRBJ2-4

CDR3 protein: CASSFRNEQFF
CDR3 DNA: TGTGCCAGCAGTTTTCGTAATGAGCAGTTCTTC
D gene: -
V gene: TRBV27
clone size: -
J gene: TRBJ2-1

CDR3 protein: CASSLEGSGTYNSPLHF
CDR3 DNA: TGTGCCAGCAGCTTAGAAGGATCGGGGACATATAATTCACCCCTCCACTTT
D gene: -
V gene: TRBV11-2
clone size: -
J gene: TRBJ1-6

CDR3 protein: CASSFGLGTQYF
CDR3 DNA: TGTGCCAGCAGCTTTGGTCTCGGGACCCAGTACTTC
D gene: -
V gene: TRBV11-3
clone size: -
J gene: TRBJ2-5

CDR3 protein: CASSVVPMGLAGTSYNEQFF
CDR3 DNA: TGTGCCAGCAGCGTAGTCCCGATGGGGCTAGCGGGGACCTCCTACAATGAGCAGTTCTTC
D gene: TRBD2
V gene: TRBV9
clone size: once
J gene: TRBJ2-1

CDR3 protein: CASSPLGTGFYEQYF
CDR3 DNA: TGTGCCAGCAGTCCGCTTGGGACAGGATTCTACGAGCAGTACTTC
D gene: TRBD1
V gene: TRBV6-5
clone size: -
J gene: TRBJ2-7

CDR3 protein: CASSFTVEQYF
CDR3 DNA: TGTGCCAGCAGCTTCACGGTCGAGCAGTACTTC
D gene: -
V gene: TRBV5-5
clone size: -
J gene: TRBJ2-7

CDR3 protein: CASSLTSGTTNYGYTF
CDR3 DNA: TGTGCCAGCAGTTTAACCTCGGGAACGACTAACTATGGCTACACCTTC
D gene: -
V gene: TRBV28
clone size: once
J gene: TRBJ1-2

CDR3 protein: CATKSGRRMQETQYF
CDR3 DNA: TGTGCCACTAAATCCGGGAGACGGATGCAGGAGACCCAGTACTTC
D gene: -
V gene: TRBV19
clone size: once
J gene: TRBJ2-5

CDR3 protein: CASSVKSGGLSTDTQYF
CDR3 DNA: TGTGCCAGCAGTGTTAAGTCAGGGGGCCTTAGCACAGATACGCAGTATTTT
D gene: TRBD1
V gene: TRBV2
clone size: once
J gene: TRBJ2-3

CDR3 protein: CASSDSGTDYGYTF
CDR3 DNA: TGTGCCAGCAGCGACTCCGGGACAGACTATGGCTACACCTTC
D gene: TRBD1
V gene: TRBV6-5
clone size: -
J gene: TRBJ1-2

CDR3 protein: CASSTGFRGSTDTQYF
CDR3 DNA: TGTGCCAGCAGCACGGGGTTTAGGGGGAGCACAGATACGCAGTATTTT
D gene: -
V gene: TRBV5-4
clone size: once
J gene: TRBJ2-3

CDR3 protein: CASSFLRPGLGSYEQYF
CDR3 DNA: TGTGCCAGCAGTTTCCTGAGACCGGGACTAGGGTCCTACGAGCAGTACTTC
D gene: TRBD2
V gene: TRBV27
clone size: -
J gene: TRBJ2-7

CDR3 protein: CSATDRASYNEQFF
CDR3 DNA: TGCAGCGCCACGGACAGGGCCTCCTACAATGAGCAGTTCTTC
D gene: TRBD1
V gene: TRBV29-1
clone size: -
J gene: TRBJ2-1

CDR3 protein: CASSRLDQETQYF
CDR3 DNA: TGTGCCAGCAGCCGACTAGACCAAGAGACCCAGTACTTC
D gene: -
V gene: TRBV7-2
clone size: -
J gene: TRBJ2-5

CDR3 protein: CASSLLKGGYVF
CDR3 DNA: TGTGCCAGCAGCTTACTGAAAGGGGGCTATGTCTTC
D gene: TRBD1
V gene: TRBV7-8
clone size: -
J gene: TRBJ2-1

CDR3 protein: CASSLVGSYEQYF
CDR3 DNA: TGTGCCAGCAGTTTAGTCGGTTCCTACGAGCAGTACTTC
D gene: -
V gene: TRBV12-3/TRBV12-4
clone size: -
J gene: TRBJ2-7

CDR3 protein: CAWNGRADQPQHF
CDR3 DNA: TGTGCCTGGAATGGCAGGGCGGATCAGCCCCAGCATTTT
D gene: -
V gene: TRBV30
clone size: -
J gene: TRBJ1-5

CDR3 protein: CATQIDSTSGNTIYF
CDR3 DNA: TGCGCCACCCAGATCGACAGCACCTCTGGAAACACCATATATTTT
D gene: -
V gene: TRBV10-1
clone size: -
J gene: TRBJ1-3

CDR3 protein: CASSTRQGRYTF
CDR3 DNA: TGTGCCAGCAGTACGAGACAGGGTCGGTACACCTTC
D gene: TRBD1
V gene: TRBV28
clone size: -
J gene: TRBJ1-2

CDR3 protein: CAWSQARQGIEAFF
CDR3 DNA: TGTGCCTGGAGTCAGGCCCGACAGGGAATTGAAGCTTTCTTT
D gene: TRBD1
V gene: TRBV30
clone size: -
J gene: TRBJ1-1

CDR3 protein: CAIGEGGTGDVETQYF
CDR3 DNA: TGTGCCATCGGAGAGGGGGGGACAGGGGACGTAGAGACCCAGTACTTC
D gene: TRBD1
V gene: TRBV10-3
clone size: -
J gene: TRBJ2-5

CDR3 protein: CASSYAPGQHMNTEAFF
CDR3 DNA: TGTGCCAGCAGTTACGCTCCGGGACAACATATGAACACTGAAGCTTTCTTT
D gene: -
V gene: TRBV6-2/TRBV6-3
clone size: -
J gene: TRBJ1-1

CDR3 protein: CASSSVTGGVDEQYF
CDR3 DNA: TGTGCCAGCAGCTCCGTTACAGGGGGCGTTGACGAGCAGTACTTC
D gene: TRBD1
V gene: TRBV6-2/TRBV6-3
clone size: -
J gene: TRBJ2-7

CDR3 protein: CASSLDLYTVNTGELFF
CDR3 DNA: TGTGCCAGCAGCTTAGACTTGTACACAGTTAACACCGGGGAGCTGTTTTTT
D gene: -
V gene: TRBV11-2
clone size: -
J gene: TRBJ2-2

CDR3 protein: CASSETGQGWETQYF
CDR3 DNA: TGTGCCAGCAGTGAAACGGGACAGGGTTGGGAGACCCAGTACTTC
D gene: TRBD1
V gene: TRBV25-1
clone size: once
J gene: TRBJ2-5